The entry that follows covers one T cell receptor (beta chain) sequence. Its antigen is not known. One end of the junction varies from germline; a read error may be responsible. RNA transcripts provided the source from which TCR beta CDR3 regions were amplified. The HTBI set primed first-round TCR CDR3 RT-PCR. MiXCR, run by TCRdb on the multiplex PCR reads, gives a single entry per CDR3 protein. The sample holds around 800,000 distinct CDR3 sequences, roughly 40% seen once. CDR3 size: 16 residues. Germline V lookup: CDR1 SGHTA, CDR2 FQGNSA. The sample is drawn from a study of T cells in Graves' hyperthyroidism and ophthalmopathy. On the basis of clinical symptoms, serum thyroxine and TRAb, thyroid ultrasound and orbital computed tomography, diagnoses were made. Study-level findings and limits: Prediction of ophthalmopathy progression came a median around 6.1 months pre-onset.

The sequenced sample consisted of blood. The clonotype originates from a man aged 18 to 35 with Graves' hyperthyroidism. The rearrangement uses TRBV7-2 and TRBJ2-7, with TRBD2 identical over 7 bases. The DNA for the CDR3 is TGCGCCAGCAGCCAAGACGGGGGGTTCCCCTCAACCGAGCAGTACTTC. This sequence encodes CASSQDGGFPSTEQYF.